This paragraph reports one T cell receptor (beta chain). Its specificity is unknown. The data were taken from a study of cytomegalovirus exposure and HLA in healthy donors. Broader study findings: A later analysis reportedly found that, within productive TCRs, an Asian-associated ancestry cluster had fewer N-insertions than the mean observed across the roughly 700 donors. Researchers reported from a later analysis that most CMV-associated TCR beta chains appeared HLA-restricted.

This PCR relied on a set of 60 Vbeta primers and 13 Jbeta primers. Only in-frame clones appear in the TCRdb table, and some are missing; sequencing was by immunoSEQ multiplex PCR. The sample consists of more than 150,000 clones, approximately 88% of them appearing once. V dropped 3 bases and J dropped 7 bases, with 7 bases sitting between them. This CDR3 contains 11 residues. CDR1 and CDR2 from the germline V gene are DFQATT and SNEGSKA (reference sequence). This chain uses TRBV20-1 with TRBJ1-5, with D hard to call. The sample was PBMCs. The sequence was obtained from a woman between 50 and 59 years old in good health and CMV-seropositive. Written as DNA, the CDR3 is TGCAGTGCTAGTACAGACCAGCCCCAGCATTTT. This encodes CSASTDQPQHF.